This T cell receptor beta chain originates from a study of T cell responses to AZD1222 COVID-19 vaccine. Whole-study findings and limits: Donors, mostly white British, included more females; clonal diversity was possibly underestimated.

CDR3 length: 15 amino acids. Trimming took off 2 bases at V and 4 bases at J, with 11 bases between the two ends. In germline, CDR1 is KGHSH, CDR2 LQKENI. The data were produced by immunoSEQ multiplex PCR, yet TCRdb's version contains in-frame clones alone and is incomplete. This table holds about 85,000 clones, almost 90% found once. In regard to this clone: Its specificity is not known.

The chain has TRBV18 and TRBJ1-4; D is perhaps TRBD1 (6 bases). The sequence was collected from an adult in good health. The specimen was peripheral blood, collected on day 0 of MenACWY control vaccination. CDR3 DNA sequence: TGTGCCAGCTCACCAGGAACAGGGAATAATGAAAAACTGTTTTTT. Its translation: CASSPGTGNNEKLFF.